This T cell receptor (beta chain) was found in a study of T cell responses to AZD1222 COVID-19 vaccine. Study at large: Investigators merged groups given second doses at roughly 4 or roughly 12 weeks.

A word on this clone: Its antigen is as yet unknown.

Overall study results and limits: Once two AZD1222 doses were given, Spike-specific TCR breadth and depth went up. Donors in the cohort were predominantly white British and more often female, and clonal diversity was possibly underestimated.

This CDR3 comprises 14 residues. Germline CDR1 and CDR2: SNHLY and FYNNEI. V shed 11 bases and J 3 bases; nucleotides not matched to a gene: 7. Assay: immunoSEQ multiplex PCR; the TCRdb copy retains only in-frame clones and omits some. The sample yields 120,000 or so clones, 70% to 90% seen once. This chain links TRBV2 with TRBJ2-3; 11 positions agree with TRBD2. The source was peripheral blood, collected on day 0 of AZD1222 vaccination. The receptor was isolated from an adult in good health. In DNA, the CDR3 is TGTGCCGGGAATAGCGGGGGGGCGACAGATACGCAGTATTTT. It translates to CAGNSGGATDTQYF.